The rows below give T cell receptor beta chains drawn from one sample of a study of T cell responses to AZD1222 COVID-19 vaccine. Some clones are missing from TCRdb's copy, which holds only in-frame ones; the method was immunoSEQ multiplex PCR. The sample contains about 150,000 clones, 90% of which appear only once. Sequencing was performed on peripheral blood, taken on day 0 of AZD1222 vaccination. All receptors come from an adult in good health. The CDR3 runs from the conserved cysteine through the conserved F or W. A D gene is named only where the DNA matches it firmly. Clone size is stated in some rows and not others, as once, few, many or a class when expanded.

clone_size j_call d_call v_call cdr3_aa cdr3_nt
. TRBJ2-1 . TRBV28 CASTQTSYNEQFF TGTGCCAGCACCCAGACTAGCTACAATGAGCAGTTCTTC
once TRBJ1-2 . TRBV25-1 CASSEITDNYGYTF TGTGCCAGCAGTGAAATCACGGATAACTATGGCTACACCTTC
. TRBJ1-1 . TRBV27 CASASWTGQAFF TGTGCCAGCGCATCTTGGACGGGGCAGGCTTTCTTT
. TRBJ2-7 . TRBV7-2 CASSTRGSYEQYF TGTGCCAGCAGCACCAGGGGTTCCTACGAGCAGTACTTC
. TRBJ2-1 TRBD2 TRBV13 CASSFLLARSGRADEQFF TGTGCCAGCAGCTTTTTATTAGCTCGGAGCGGGAGGGCAGATGAGCAGTTCTTC
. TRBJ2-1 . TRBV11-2 CASNIFKSQTSGIDNEQFF TGTGCCAGCAACATTTTTAAATCCCAGACCTCAGGAATAGACAATGAGCAGTTCTTC
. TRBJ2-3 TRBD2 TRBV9 CASSVSSGADTQYF TGTGCCAGCAGCGTGTCCAGCGGGGCAGATACGCAGTATTTT
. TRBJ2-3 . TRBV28 CASRRKVVADTQYF TGTGCCAGCAGGAGGAAGGTTGTTGCAGATACGCAGTATTTT
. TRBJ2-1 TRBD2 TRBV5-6 CASSWGLAGGGLIYNEQFF TGTGCCAGCAGCTGGGGACTAGCGGGAGGGGGACTGATCTACAATGAGCAGTTCTTC
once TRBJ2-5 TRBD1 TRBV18 CASSRDREETQYF TGTGCCAGCTCACGCGACAGGGAGGAGACCCAGTACTTC
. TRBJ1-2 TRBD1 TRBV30 CAWTRDRWYGYTF TGTGCCTGGACCCGGGACAGGTGGTATGGCTACACCTTC
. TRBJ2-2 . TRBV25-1 CASSEGVRSYANTGELFF TGTGCCAGCAGTGAAGGCGTTAGGTCTTACGCGAACACCGGGGAGCTGTTTTTT
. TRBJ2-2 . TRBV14 CASSQDLGNRVPGELFF TGTGCCAGCAGCCAAGATTTGGGGAACAGGGTCCCCGGGGAGCTGTTTTTT
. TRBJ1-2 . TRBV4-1 CASSQDSEEYGYTF TGCGCCAGCAGCCAAGATTCGGAGGAGTATGGCTACACCTTC
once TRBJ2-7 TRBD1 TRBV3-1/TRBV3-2 CASSQRQGARKVSPKILYEQYF TGTGCCAGCAGCCAAAGGCAGGGGGCAAGAAAGGTTTCCCCTAAGATTCTTTACGAGCAGTACTTC
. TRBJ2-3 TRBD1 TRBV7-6 CASSTTGGAGTDTQYF TGTGCCAGCAGCACGACAGGGGGCGCCGGCACAGATACGCAGTATTTT
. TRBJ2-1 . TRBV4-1 CASSQDSLSYNEQFF TGCGCCAGCAGCCAAGATAGTCTCTCCTACAATGAGCAGTTCTTC
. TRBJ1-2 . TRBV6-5 CASSYSGSTYNGYTF TGTGCCAGCAGTTACTCCGGGTCAACTTATAATGGCTACACCTTC
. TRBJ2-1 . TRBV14 CASSLGYAEQFF TGTGCCAGCAGCCTTGGCTACGCCGAGCAGTTCTTC
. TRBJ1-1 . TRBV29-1 CSVAVYLVGEAFF TGCAGCGTTGCAGTTTATTTAGTGGGTGAAGCTTTCTTT
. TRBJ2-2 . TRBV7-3 CASSFTEGVNTGELFF TGTGCCAGCAGCTTTACAGAGGGGGTGAACACCGGGGAGCTGTTTTTT
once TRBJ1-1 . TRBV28 CASSSGTYRAFF TGTGCCAGCAGTTCAGGGACCTACCGAGCTTTCTTT
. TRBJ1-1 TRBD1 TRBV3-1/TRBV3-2 CASSQDRGGMNTEAFF TGTGCCAGCAGCCAGGACAGGGGCGGCATGAACACTGAAGCTTTCTTT
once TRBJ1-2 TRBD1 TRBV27 CASSRDRGLLSLDGYTF TGTGCCAGCAGTAGAGACAGGGGGCTCTTGTCGCTCGATGGCTACACCTTC
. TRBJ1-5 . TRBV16 CASSPAPDQPQHF TGTGCCAGCAGCCCTGCCCCTGATCAGCCCCAGCATTTT
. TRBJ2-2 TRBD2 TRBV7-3 CARVAGNTGELFF TGTGCCAGAGTAGCGGGAAACACCGGGGAGCTGTTTTTT
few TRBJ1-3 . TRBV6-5 CASSFLQSTGNTIYF TGTGCCAGCAGTTTTCTCCAGAGCACTGGAAACACCATATATTTT
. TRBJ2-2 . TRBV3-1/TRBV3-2 CASSQGGELFF TGTGCCAGCAGCCAAGGCGGGGAGCTGTTTTTT
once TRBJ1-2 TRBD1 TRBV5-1 CASSAVDRGYGYTF TGCGCCAGCAGCGCCGTAGACAGGGGGTATGGCTACACCTTC
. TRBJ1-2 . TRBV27 CASSPQGITGGYTF TGTGCCAGCAGTCCCCAGGGGATAACAGGAGGCTACACCTTC
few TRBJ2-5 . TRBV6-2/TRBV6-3 CASSWGYRDETQYF TGTGCCAGCAGTTGGGGGTACAGGGATGAGACCCAGTACTTC
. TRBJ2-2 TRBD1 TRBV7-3 CASSERTGNTGELFF TGTGCCAGCAGCGAGCGGACAGGGAACACCGGGGAGCTGTTTTTT
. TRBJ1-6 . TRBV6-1 CASSEKAGASPLHF TGTGCCAGCAGTGAAAAGGCAGGGGCTTCACCCCTCCACTTT
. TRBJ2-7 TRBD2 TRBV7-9 CASSSIAGGAYEQYF TGTGCCAGCAGCTCGATAGCGGGAGGGGCTTACGAGCAGTACTTC
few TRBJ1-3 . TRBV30 CAWTQLSGNTIYF TGTGCCTGGACACAGCTCTCTGGAAACACCATATATTTT
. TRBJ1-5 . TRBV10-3 CAISESGASNQPQHF TGTGCCATCAGTGAGTCGGGGGCTAGCAATCAGCCCCAGCATTTT
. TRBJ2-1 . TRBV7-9 CASSSGNYNEQFF TGTGCCAGCAGCTCCGGAAATTACAATGAGCAGTTCTTC
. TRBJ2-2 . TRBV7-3 CASSLRHEAHGELFF TGTGCCAGCAGCTTAAGACACGAGGCCCACGGGGAGCTGTTTTTT
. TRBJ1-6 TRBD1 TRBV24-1 CATSDSGGGSSYNSPLHF TGTGCCACCAGTGATTCAGGGGGTGGGAGCTCCTATAATTCACCCCTCCACTTT
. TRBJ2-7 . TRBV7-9 CASSLPITYEQYF TGTGCCAGCAGCTTACCCATCACCTACGAGCAGTACTTC
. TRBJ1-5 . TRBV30 CAWSEDVTQPQHF TGTGCCTGGAGCGAGGACGTTACGCAGCCCCAGCATTTT
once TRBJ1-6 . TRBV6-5 CASSSPGHGSPLHF TGTGCCAGCAGTTCCCCGGGACATGGTTCACCCCTCCACTTT
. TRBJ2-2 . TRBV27 CASSLTAEITNTGELFF TGTGCCAGCAGTTTAACTGCAGAGATAACGAACACCGGGGAGCTGTTTTTT
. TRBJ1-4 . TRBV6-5 CASSPWGEKLFF TGTGCCAGCAGTCCTTGGGGGGAAAAACTGTTTTTT
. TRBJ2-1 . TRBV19 CASNGRAEAIEQFF TGTGCCAGTAACGGGCGGGCGGAAGCTATTGAGCAGTTCTTC
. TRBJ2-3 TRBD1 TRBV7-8 CASSSDRKSTDTQYF TGTGCCAGCAGCTCGGACAGGAAATCAACAGATACGCAGTATTTT
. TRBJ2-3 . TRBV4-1 CASSHPAVDRTDTQYF TGCGCCAGCAGCCACCCCGCGGTGGATCGCACAGATACGCAGTATTTT
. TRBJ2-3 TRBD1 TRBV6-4 CASSDSDRAPDTQYF TGTGCCAGCAGTGACTCGGACAGGGCCCCAGATACGCAGTATTTT
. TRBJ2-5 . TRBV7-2 CASSDSYLRETQYF TGTGCCAGCAGCGACAGTTACCTCAGGGAGACCCAGTACTTC
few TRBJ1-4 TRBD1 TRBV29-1 CSGGQGANEKLFF TGCAGCGGTGGACAGGGAGCTAATGAAAAACTGTTTTTT
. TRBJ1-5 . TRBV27 CASSLKVFGQPQHF TGTGCCAGCAGTTTAAAGGTATTTGGGCAGCCCCAGCATTTT
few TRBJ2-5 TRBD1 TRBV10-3 CATKGAGGQETQYF TGTGCCACCAAAGGGGCAGGGGGCCAAGAGACCCAGTACTTC
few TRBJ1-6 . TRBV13 CASSPPGFNSPLHF TGTGCCAGCAGCCCCCCAGGATTCAATTCACCCCTCCACTTT
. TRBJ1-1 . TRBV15 CATSRVPGEVDSVTEAFF TGTGCCACCAGCAGAGTCCCGGGAGAGGTCGATTCGGTCACTGAAGCTTTCTTT